This T cell receptor beta chain was sequenced during a study of T cell responses to AZD1222 COVID-19 vaccine (dated by TCRdb to about 2021). Looking at the study overall: AZD1222 recipients given second doses at about 4 weeks or at about 12 weeks were pooled, since spike-specific TCR depth and breadth were not found to differ between the two schedules. Trial participants were enrolled by age into subgroups of 18-55, 56-69 and 70-plus years, and around 150, 28 and 57 TCR-sequenced participants, respectively, were included in these subgroups. A total of over 230 trial participants underwent TCR sequencing, of whom 207 received two doses of AZD1222 and about 26 received two doses of the MenACWY control vaccine. Study-wide findings and limitations: Nearly half of unique spike-specific TCRs reportedly recognized epitopes outside regions mutated in the B.1.351 and B.1.1.7 variants. Vaccine-associated CD4 TCRs spanned the whole spike protein, with dominant responses in regions 160-218 and 743-854. After two AZD1222 doses, both the breadth and the depth of spike-specific TCRs were significantly higher than at day 0 and than in MenACWY recipients. Conclusions about previously exposed vaccinees were limited because only six AZD1222 recipients were SARS-CoV-2 seropositive at baseline. Participants were mostly white British, with more females than males. The authors suggested clonal diversity may have been underestimated. In the small 56-69-year group, the increase in depth fell short of significance, most likely because of low power. Because no samples from the day 14 peak response were available, repertoires could be characterized only after the peak T cell response.

The time point label here, explained by the study, means: baseline before first vaccination. The vaccinee samples were drawn from two UK trials, COV001 and COV002, one of which was a single-blind randomized controlled phase 2/3 trial testing AZD1222 (ChAdOx1 nCoV-19) in healthy adults. For TCRbeta chain sequencing, PBMC samples from trial participants were taken at day 0 and at day 28 after the second dose. The CDR3 regions of human TCRbeta chains were analyzed by immunosequencing. The paper's processing steps were these. TCRs in the repertoires were compared against a reference library of SARS-CoV-2-specific TCRs that had been generated with the MIRA antigen-specificity platform. Breadth was defined as the fraction of unique TCRs that were SARS-CoV-2-associated. Depth was defined as the fraction of total T cells that were SARS-CoV-2-associated. Using the MIRA data, each spike-specific TCR was assigned both to the spike region to which the TCR was reactive and to a CD4 or CD8 class. Log10-transformed breadth and depth values were compared by one-way ANOVA with Sidak's multiple comparisons tests. Imported from immuneACCESS, the table was reduced by TCRdb to in-frame sequences with V and J called. These copies leave out some clones; in studies compared against another copy, an unresolved V gene accounts for under half, and the cause of the remainder is not known. That table supplies the V and J calls and clone size; D and trimming were determined from the DNA. The sample table lists approximately 130,000 clones, approximately 93% of them with a count of one. Around 3.1% of the sample belongs to the ten largest clones.

V is reduced by 6 bases and J by 0 bases, leaving a spacing of 14 bases between them. The CDR3 measures 15 amino acids from cysteine to phenylalanine. This entry keeps only the CDR3 DNA: 45 bases, framed from base 1. CDR1 and CDR2 were assigned from the germline V gene (reference sequence) as MNHNY and SVGAGI. About this clone: The specificity of this receptor is unknown. No per-base quality is available; no much larger clone lies one base away.

The chain is made from TRBV6-6 and TRBJ1-1; there is no confident call for the D gene. The sequence came from an adult in good health. Material: peripheral blood, obtained on day 0 of AZD1222 vaccination. The nucleotides are TGTGCCAGCAGCCCCCGGCCCTTTATGAACACTGAAGCTTTCTTT. The translation is CASSPRPFMNTEAFF.